The clone carrying this TCR beta chain has a count of ten or more. Its antigen remains unknown. To make TCR beta libraries, researchers used iRepertoire HTBI primers and Arm-PCR of CDR3 regions. TCRdb fed the multiplex PCR reads into MiXCR, producing one record per CDR3 protein. The sample holds around 460,000 distinct CDR3 sequences, approximately 21% seen once. Germline V gene lookup returns CDR1 MNHEY and CDR2 SVGAGI. The trim removed 2 bases at V and 5 bases at J, leaving 17 bases unmatched. The CDR3 runs 19 residues. This sample is part of a study of regulatory T cells in long-lasting Graves disease. General study results and limits: In persistent patients, shared public clonotypes (more than 2,500) outnumbered those in new patients (about 1,000). Favoring TRBV28, TRBJ1-2 and TRBJ2-5 was a feature seen in persistent disease. Rather than thyroid tissue, only peripheral blood underwent study.

The sample's time point: persistent/refractory GD, antithyroid drugs over 5 years with positive TRAb. From RNA extracted from PBMCs, the TCR library was made. Per American Thyroid Association guidelines, Graves' disease was diagnosed. The rearrangement joins TRBV6-5 to TRBJ2-5; 10 bases agree with TRBD2. The sample here was peripheral blood mononuclear cells (PBMCs), taken when the disease was refractory, from a patient treated with antithyroid drugs. The TCR comes from a female donor with Graves disease. The CDR3 protein is CASSYDEGLAIRGGETQYF. CDR3 DNA: TGTGCCAGCAGTTACGACGAGGGACTAGCGATCCGGGGGGGGGAGACCCAGTACTTC.